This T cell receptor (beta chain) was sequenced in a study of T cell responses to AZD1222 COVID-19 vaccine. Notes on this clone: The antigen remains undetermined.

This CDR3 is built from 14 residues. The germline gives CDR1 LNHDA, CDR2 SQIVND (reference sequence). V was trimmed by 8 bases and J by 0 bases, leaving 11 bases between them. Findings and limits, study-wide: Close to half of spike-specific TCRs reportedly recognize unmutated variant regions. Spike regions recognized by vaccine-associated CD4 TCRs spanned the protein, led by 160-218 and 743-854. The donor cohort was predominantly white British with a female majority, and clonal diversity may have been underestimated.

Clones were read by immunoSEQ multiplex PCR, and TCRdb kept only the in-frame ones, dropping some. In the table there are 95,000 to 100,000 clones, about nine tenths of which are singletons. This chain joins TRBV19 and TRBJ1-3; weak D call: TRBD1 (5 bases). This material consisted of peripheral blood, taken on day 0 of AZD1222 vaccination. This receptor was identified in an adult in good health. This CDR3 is CASGDRYSGNTIYF. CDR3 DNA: TGTGCCAGTGGGGACCGATACTCTGGAAACACCATATATTTT.